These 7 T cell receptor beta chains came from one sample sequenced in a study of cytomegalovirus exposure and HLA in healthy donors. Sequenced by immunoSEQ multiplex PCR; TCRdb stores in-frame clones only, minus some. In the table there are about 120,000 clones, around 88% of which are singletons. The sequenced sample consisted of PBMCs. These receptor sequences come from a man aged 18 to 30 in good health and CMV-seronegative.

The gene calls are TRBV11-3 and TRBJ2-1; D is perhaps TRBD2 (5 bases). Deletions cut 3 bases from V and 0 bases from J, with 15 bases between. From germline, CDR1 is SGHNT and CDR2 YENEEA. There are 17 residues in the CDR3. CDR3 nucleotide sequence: TGTGCCAGCAGCTTGTTTAGCGCGACGATCTCCTACAATGAGCAGTTCTTC. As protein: CASSLFSATISYNEQFF.

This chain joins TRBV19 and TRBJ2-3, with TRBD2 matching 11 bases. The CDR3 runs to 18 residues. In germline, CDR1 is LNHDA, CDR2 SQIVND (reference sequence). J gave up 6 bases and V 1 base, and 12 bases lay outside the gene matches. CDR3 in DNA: TGTGCCAGTAGTATAGCATTTGGGATAGCGGGGGGGCTGGATACGCAGTATTTT. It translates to CASSIAFGIAGGLDTQYF.

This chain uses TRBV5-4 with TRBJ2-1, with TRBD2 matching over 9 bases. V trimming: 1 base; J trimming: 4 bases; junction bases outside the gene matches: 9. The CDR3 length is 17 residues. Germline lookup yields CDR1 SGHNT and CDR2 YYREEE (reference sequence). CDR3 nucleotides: TGTGCCAGCAGCTTGAAGCGCGGGAGGGGGTTTTACAATGAGCAGTTCTTC. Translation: CASSLKRGRGFYNEQFF.

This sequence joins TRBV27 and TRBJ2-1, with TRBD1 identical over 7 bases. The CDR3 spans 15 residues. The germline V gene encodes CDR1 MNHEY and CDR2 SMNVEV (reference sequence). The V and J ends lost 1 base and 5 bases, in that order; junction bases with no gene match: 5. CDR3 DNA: TGTGCCAGCAGTTTATTACTACAGGGGAACAATGAGCAGTTCTTC. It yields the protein CASSLLLQGNNEQFF.

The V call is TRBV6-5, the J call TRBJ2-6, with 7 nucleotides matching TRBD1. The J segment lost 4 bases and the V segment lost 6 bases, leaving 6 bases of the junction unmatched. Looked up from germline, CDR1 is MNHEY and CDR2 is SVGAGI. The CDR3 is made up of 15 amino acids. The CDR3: CASRRTGVGANVLTF. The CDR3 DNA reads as TGTGCCAGCAGGCGTACAGGGGTCGGGGCCAACGTCCTGACTTTC.

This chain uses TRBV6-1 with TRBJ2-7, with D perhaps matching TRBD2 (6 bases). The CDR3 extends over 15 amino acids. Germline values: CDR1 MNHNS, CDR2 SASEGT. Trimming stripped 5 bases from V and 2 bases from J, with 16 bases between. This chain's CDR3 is CASSSLVGGAYEQYF. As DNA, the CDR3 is TGTGCCAGCAGTTCTTTGGTGGGAGGCGCCTACGAGCAGTACTTC.

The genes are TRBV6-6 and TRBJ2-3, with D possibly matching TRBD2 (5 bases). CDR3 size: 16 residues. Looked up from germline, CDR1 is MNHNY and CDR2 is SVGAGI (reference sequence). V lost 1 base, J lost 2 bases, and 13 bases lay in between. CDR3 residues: CASSYFTWGDTDTQYF. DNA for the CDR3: TGTGCCAGCAGTTACTTTACATGGGGAGACACAGATACGCAGTATTTT.